This is a list of T cell receptor beta chains from one sample in a study of vaccination and CD4 T cells after COVID-19. For these receptors, no antigen is known. TCRdb fed the PCR reads into MiXCR, producing one record per CDR3 protein. The data contain fewer than 15,000 distinct CDR3 sequences, around half of them singletons. Sequenced sample: CD4+ T cells from blood, cultured in vitro. These receptor sequences come from a human donor who had recovered from COVID-19. The CDR3 runs from the conserved cysteine through the conserved F or W. The D gene is left open where the match is weak. Clone size is stated in some rows and not others, as once, few, many or a class when expanded.

CDR3nt: TGTGCCAGCAGTTTTAGACCAAGTCAGCCCCAGCATTTT; CDR3aa: CASSFRPSQPQHF; abundance: NA; v_gene: TRBV28; j_gene: TRBJ1-5; d_gene: NA
CDR3nt: TGCAGTGCTAGAGCCCCGAATCAAGGGGGCTACACCTTC; CDR3aa: CSARAPNQGGYTF; abundance: NA; v_gene: TRBV20-1; j_gene: TRBJ1-2; d_gene: NA
CDR3nt: TGCGCCAGCAGACAGGGAAGCTCCTACAATGAGCAGTTCTTC; CDR3aa: CASRQGSSYNEQFF; abundance: NA; v_gene: TRBV10-1; j_gene: TRBJ2-1; d_gene: NA
CDR3nt: TGTGCCACCAGCCGTAAGGGAGGGCTCCAAGAGACCCAGTACTTC; CDR3aa: CATSRKGGLQETQYF; abundance: NA; v_gene: TRBV24-1; j_gene: TRBJ2-5; d_gene: TRBD2
CDR3nt: TGTGCCAGCAGTTTCCGGGGGGCTAGCAATCAGCCCCAGCATTTT; CDR3aa: CASSFRGASNQPQHF; abundance: NA; v_gene: TRBV12-3/TRBV12-4; j_gene: TRBJ1-5; d_gene: NA
CDR3nt: TGTGCCAGCAGGGGGACAGGGGTCAATTCACCCCTCCACTTT; CDR3aa: CASRGTGVNSPLHF; abundance: NA; v_gene: TRBV12-3/TRBV12-4; j_gene: TRBJ1-6; d_gene: TRBD1
CDR3nt: TGTGCCAGCAGGCGGGACAGGTTAGGATTGAGAAGCACAGATACGCAGTATTTT; CDR3aa: CASRRDRLGLRSTDTQYF; abundance: few; v_gene: TRBV6-1; j_gene: TRBJ2-3; d_gene: TRBD1
CDR3nt: TGTGCCAGCAGCTTAGAAGGGGGGAATCAGCCCCAGCATTTT; CDR3aa: CASSLEGGNQPQHF; abundance: NA; v_gene: TRBV5-4; j_gene: TRBJ1-5; d_gene: NA
CDR3nt: TGTGCCACCAGCAGAGGGGAGGGAAGCTATGGCTACACCTTC; CDR3aa: CATSRGEGSYGYTF; abundance: medium-sized; v_gene: TRBV15; j_gene: TRBJ1-2; d_gene: NA
CDR3nt: TGTGCCAGTATGTCGGGACGCTCCTCCTACGAGCAGTACTTC; CDR3aa: CASMSGRSSYEQYF; abundance: few; v_gene: TRBV27; j_gene: TRBJ2-7; d_gene: NA
CDR3nt: TGTGCCAGCAGCGGGACGGGAAATTCACCCCTCCACTTT; CDR3aa: CASSGTGNSPLHF; abundance: NA; v_gene: TRBV2; j_gene: TRBJ1-6; d_gene: NA
CDR3nt: TGCGCCAGCAGCTTGGGACTCCAGACCTACGAGCAGTACTTC; CDR3aa: CASSLGLQTYEQYF; abundance: NA; v_gene: TRBV5-1; j_gene: TRBJ2-7; d_gene: NA
CDR3nt: TGTGCCAGCAGCCTCCGGGGCCGGGGAGCGGATACGCAGTATTTT; CDR3aa: CASSLRGRGADTQYF; abundance: NA; v_gene: TRBV7-8; j_gene: TRBJ2-3; d_gene: NA
CDR3nt: TGTGCCAGCAGTGACAGCTATGGCACAGATACGCAGTATTTT; CDR3aa: CASSDSYGTDTQYF; abundance: NA; v_gene: TRBV6-1; j_gene: TRBJ2-3; d_gene: NA
CDR3nt: TGTGCCACCAGGAAGGACCACTCTGGGCCCCAGCATTTT; CDR3aa: CATRKDHSGPQHF; abundance: NA; v_gene: TRBV24-1; j_gene: TRBJ1-5; d_gene: NA
CDR3nt: TGTGCCAGCAGTATTCAGGGCAGGGTGGAATTC; CDR3aa: CASSIQGRVEF; abundance: NA; v_gene: TRBV28; j_gene: TRBJ2-7; d_gene: NA
CDR3nt: TGTGCCACCAGTGGGGACAAGGGGCTTGGAAACACCATATATTTT; CDR3aa: CATSGDKGLGNTIYF; abundance: NA; v_gene: TRBV24-1; j_gene: TRBJ1-3; d_gene: NA
CDR3nt: TGTGCCAGCACTAGAGGGAACAATCAGCCCCAGCATTTT; CDR3aa: CASTRGNNQPQHF; abundance: medium-sized; v_gene: TRBV12-3/TRBV12-4; j_gene: TRBJ1-5; d_gene: NA
CDR3nt: TGTGCCAGCAGCCCGGGGCCCTACAATGAGCAGTTCTTC; CDR3aa: CASSPGPYNEQFF; abundance: NA; v_gene: TRBV7-3; j_gene: TRBJ2-1; d_gene: NA
CDR3nt: TGTGCCAGCAGGGGTACCGGGGTCTCCTATAATTCACCCCTCCACTTT; CDR3aa: CASRGTGVSYNSPLHF; abundance: NA; v_gene: TRBV27; j_gene: TRBJ1-6; d_gene: NA
CDR3nt: TGCAGTGCTAGTTTAACTAGCGGCCACACAGATACGCAGTATTTT; CDR3aa: CSASLTSGHTDTQYF; abundance: NA; v_gene: TRBV20-1; j_gene: TRBJ2-3; d_gene: TRBD2
CDR3nt: TGTGCCAGCAAGTTAGGATCGACAGGGGGCTATGGCTACACCTTC; CDR3aa: CASKLGSTGGYGYTF; abundance: few; v_gene: TRBV6-1; j_gene: TRBJ1-2; d_gene: TRBD1
CDR3nt: TGTGCCAGCAGTCAGACACCGGTAATAGGTTCACCCCTCCACTTT; CDR3aa: CASSQTPVIGSPLHF; abundance: NA; v_gene: TRBV6-2/TRBV6-3; j_gene: TRBJ1-6; d_gene: NA
CDR3nt: TGTGCCACCGGGCCGGACAGGGTGGGTTCACCCCTCCACTTT; CDR3aa: CATGPDRVGSPLHF; abundance: few; v_gene: TRBV15; j_gene: TRBJ1-6; d_gene: TRBD1
CDR3nt: TGTGCCAGCAGCTACACAGTAGACGGGAACACTGAAGCTTTCTTT; CDR3aa: CASSYTVDGNTEAFF; abundance: NA; v_gene: TRBV11-2; j_gene: TRBJ1-1; d_gene: NA
CDR3nt: TGTGCCAGCAGTGACGGCACCGACGCCGGGGAGCTGTTTTTT; CDR3aa: CASSDGTDAGELFF; abundance: NA; v_gene: TRBV6-4; j_gene: TRBJ2-2; d_gene: NA
CDR3nt: TGTGCCAGTGAGCAGGGGGTCAATTCACCCCTCCACTTT; CDR3aa: CASEQGVNSPLHF; abundance: few; v_gene: TRBV19; j_gene: TRBJ1-6; d_gene: TRBD1
CDR3nt: TGTGCCAGCAGGGGTCGGACAGAACTTAACTATGGCTACACCTTC; CDR3aa: CASRGRTELNYGYTF; abundance: NA; v_gene: TRBV28; j_gene: TRBJ1-2; d_gene: NA
CDR3nt: TGTGCCAGTAGTATAGGGCAGAGGGATAACTATGGCTACACCTTC; CDR3aa: CASSIGQRDNYGYTF; abundance: once; v_gene: TRBV19; j_gene: TRBJ1-2; d_gene: NA
CDR3nt: TGTGCCTGGAGTGTGGATAGACTATCTAACTATGGCTACACCTTC; CDR3aa: CAWSVDRLSNYGYTF; abundance: NA; v_gene: TRBV30; j_gene: TRBJ1-2; d_gene: NA
CDR3nt: TGTGCCAGTAGTATCCGGTATCGAGCGGGAGAACGCACAGATACGCAGTATTTT; CDR3aa: CASSIRYRAGERTDTQYF; abundance: few; v_gene: TRBV19; j_gene: TRBJ2-3; d_gene: TRBD2
CDR3nt: TGTGCCAGCAGTCCGGGGACAGTCCAAGAGACCCAGTACTTC; CDR3aa: CASSPGTVQETQYF; abundance: once; v_gene: TRBV27; j_gene: TRBJ2-5; d_gene: TRBD1
CDR3nt: TGTGCCAGTAGTGACCCGGTCGTAGATCACACCGGGGAGCTGTTTTTT; CDR3aa: CASSDPVVDHTGELFF; abundance: NA; v_gene: TRBV19; j_gene: TRBJ2-2; d_gene: NA
CDR3nt: TGCAGTGCTAGATCCCTTACGGTCTCCTACGAGCAGTACTTC; CDR3aa: CSARSLTVSYEQYF; abundance: NA; v_gene: TRBV20-1; j_gene: TRBJ2-7; d_gene: NA
CDR3nt: TGCAGTGCTCGGATGGGAGTGGGGGATAATTCACCCCTCCACTTT; CDR3aa: CSARMGVGDNSPLHF; abundance: few; v_gene: TRBV20-1; j_gene: TRBJ1-6; d_gene: NA
CDR3nt: TGTGCCAGCAGTCCAGGGACAGGGAGACATAATTCACCCCTCCACTTT; CDR3aa: CASSPGTGRHNSPLHF; abundance: NA; v_gene: TRBV27; j_gene: TRBJ1-6; d_gene: TRBD1
CDR3nt: TGTGCCAGCAGAGGACAGGGGGCATATGGCTACACCTTC; CDR3aa: CASRGQGAYGYTF; abundance: few; v_gene: TRBV7-2; j_gene: TRBJ1-2; d_gene: TRBD1
CDR3nt: TGTGCCAGCAGTTACTCGGAGGGGACTGAAGCTTTCTTT; CDR3aa: CASSYSEGTEAFF; abundance: NA; v_gene: TRBV6-2/TRBV6-3; j_gene: TRBJ1-1; d_gene: NA
CDR3nt: TGTGCCAGCAGCCTAGGGTCGACGAGCAATCAGCCCCAGCATTTT; CDR3aa: CASSLGSTSNQPQHF; abundance: NA; v_gene: TRBV3-1; j_gene: TRBJ1-5; d_gene: NA
CDR3nt: TGCGCCAGCAGCCTGCAAACCGGGACAGGGGGACAGCCCCAGCATTTT; CDR3aa: CASSLQTGTGGQPQHF; abundance: NA; v_gene: TRBV4-1; j_gene: TRBJ1-5; d_gene: TRBD1